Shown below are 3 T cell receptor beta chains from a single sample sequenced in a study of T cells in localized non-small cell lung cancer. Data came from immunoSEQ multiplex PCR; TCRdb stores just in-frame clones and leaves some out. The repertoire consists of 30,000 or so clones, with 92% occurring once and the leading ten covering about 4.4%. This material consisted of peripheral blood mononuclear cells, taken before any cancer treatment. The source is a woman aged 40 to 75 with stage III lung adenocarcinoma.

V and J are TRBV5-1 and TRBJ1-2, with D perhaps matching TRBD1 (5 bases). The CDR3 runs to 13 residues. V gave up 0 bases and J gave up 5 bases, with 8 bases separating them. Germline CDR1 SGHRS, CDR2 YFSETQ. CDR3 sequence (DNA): TGCGCCAGCAGCTTGGTGGGGGGATATGGCTACACCTTC. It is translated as CASSLVGGYGYTF.

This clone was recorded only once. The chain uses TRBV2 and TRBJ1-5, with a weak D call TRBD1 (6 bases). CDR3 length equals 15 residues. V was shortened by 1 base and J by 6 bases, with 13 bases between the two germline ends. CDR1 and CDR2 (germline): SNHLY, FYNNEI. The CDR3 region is CASSEGRGRGQPQHF. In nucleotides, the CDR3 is TGTGCCAGCAGTGAAGGCCGGGGCAGGGGTCAGCCCCAGCATTTT.

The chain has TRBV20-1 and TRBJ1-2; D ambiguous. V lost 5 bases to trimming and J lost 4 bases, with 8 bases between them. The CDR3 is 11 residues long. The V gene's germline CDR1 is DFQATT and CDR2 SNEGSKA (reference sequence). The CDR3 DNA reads TGCAGTGCTCATACTTCCTATGGCTACACCTTC. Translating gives CSAHTSYGYTF.